The 28 T cell receptor beta chains reported below all come from one sample, sequenced in a study of human thymus T cells. Here immunoSEQ multiplex PCR was the method, and the copy in TCRdb shows in-frame clones only, minus some. The table shows 55,000 to 70,000 clones, with 94% occurring only once. Specimen: blood. These receptors came from a boy under two years old with a congenital heart defect but otherwise immunologically healthy.

V is TRBV7-2 and J is TRBJ2-7, with a tentative D call TRBD2 (5 bases). Trimming cost V 10 bases and J 0 bases, with 16 bases left between them. Looked up from germline, CDR1 is SGHTA and CDR2 is FQGNSA. The CDR3 runs 14 residues. The CDR3 DNA sequence: TGTGCCACCCTTGAGGGCAGGTTCTCCTACGAGCAGTACTTC. This translates into CATLEGRFSYEQYF.

The chain carries TRBV13 and TRBJ2-2, with D tentatively TRBD1 (5 bases). Between the trimmed V and J ends, which lost 5 bases and 5 bases, there was a span of 9 bases. CDR3 size: 13 residues. Germline-derived CDR1 and CDR2 are PRHDT and FYEKMQ (reference sequence). Here the CDR3 DNA reads TGTGCCAGCAGCGGGGCCGGGACCGGGGAGCTGTTTTTT. Translation: CASSGAGTGELFF.

This chain uses TRBV25-1 with TRBJ2-1; 10 nucleotides align to TRBD2. Losses at the gene ends were 3 bases for V and 4 bases for J; bases not matched to a gene: 9. This CDR3 has 17 amino acids. Germline assignment: CDR1 MGHDK and CDR2 SYGVNS. CDR3 amino acids: CASSDPAGGPVYNEQFF. Written as DNA, the CDR3 is TGTGCCAGCAGTGACCCAGCGGGAGGGCCTGTTTACAATGAGCAGTTCTTC. Full variable domain (remainder filled in from reference TRBV25-1 and TRBJ2-1): EADIYQTPRYLVIGTGKKITLECSQTMGHDKMYWYQQDPGMELHLIHYSYGVNSTEKGDLSSESTVSRIRTEHFPLTLESARPSHTSQYLCASSDPAGGPVYNEQFFGPGTRLTVL.

The chain is built from TRBV5-1 and TRBJ2-1; 7 nucleotides agree with TRBD1. There are 15 residues in the CDR3. J was trimmed by 4 bases and V by 4 bases; bases with no gene match: 8. Per germline, CDR1 SGHRS and CDR2 YFSETQ. The CDR3 is CASSTGQSIYNEQFF. As DNA, the CDR3 is TGCGCCAGCAGCACGGGACAGTCTATTTACAATGAGCAGTTCTTC. The whole variable domain, filled in from reference TRBV5-1 and TRBJ2-1, reads KAGVTQTPRYLIKTRGQQVTLSCSPISGHRSVSWYQQTPGQGLQFLFEYFSETQRNKGNFPGRFSGRQFSNSRSEMNVSTLELGDSALYLCASSTGQSIYNEQFFGPGTRLTVL.

This chain links TRBV10-3 with TRBJ1-2; D ambiguous. The ends were cut back, 2 bases at V and 4 bases at J, with 14 bases in the middle. Germline CDR1 reads ENHRY; CDR2 reads SYGVKD. The CDR3 runs 15 residues. CDR3 amino acids: CAISENEGPLYGYTF. The CDR3 DNA reads TGTGCCATCAGTGAGAATGAGGGTCCCCTCTATGGCTACACCTTC.

The CDR3 spells CASSLAGRGEQYF. As DNA, the CDR3 is TGTGCCAGCAGCTTAGCGGGCAGGGGGGAGCAGTACTTC. The rearrangement links TRBV7-2 to TRBJ2-7; TRBD1 aligns across 7 bases. V was clipped by 0 bases and J by 7 bases; unmatched bases: 3. The length of the CDR3 is 13 residues. CDR1 and CDR2 from the germline V gene are SGHTA and FQGNSA.

This clone was observed once. The gene calls are TRBV5-1 and TRBJ2-1; 9 positions agree with TRBD2. The CDR3 spans 15 residues. Per the germline V gene, CDR1 is SGHRS and CDR2 is YFSETQ. V lost 4 bases and J lost 4; bases outside the gene matches: 6. DNA for the CDR3: TGCGCCAGCAGCCATATGACTAGCGGTTACAATGAGCAGTTCTTC. It specifies CASSHMTSGYNEQFF. Using reference TRBV5-1 and TRBJ2-1 for the parts outside the CDR3, the full variable domain is KAGVTQTPRYLIKTRGQQVTLSCSPISGHRSVSWYQQTPGQGLQFLFEYFSETQRNKGNFPGRFSGRQFSNSRSEMNVSTLELGDSALYLCASSHMTSGYNEQFFGPGTRLTVL.

This chain links TRBV5-8 with TRBJ2-4; weak D call: TRBD2 (6 bases). Trimming stripped 6 bases from V and 5 bases from J, with 21 bases between. The CDR3 has 16 amino acids. Germline V lookup: CDR1 SGHTS, CDR2 YDEGEE. The CDR3 sequence: CASNGRGTTTQNIQYF. The CDR3 DNA reads TGTGCCAGCAATGGGCGGGGTACGACCACTCAAAACATTCAGTACTTC.

The gene calls are TRBV6-6 and TRBJ1-3; 11 bases fit TRBD1. V lost 4 bases and J lost 5; bases outside the gene matches: 1. Germline V CDR1 and CDR2: MNHNY, SVGAGI (reference sequence). The CDR3 length is 14 residues. CDR3 bases: TGTGCCAGCAGTTTGGACAGGGGGCGAAACACCATATATTTT. It is translated as CASSLDRGRNTIYF.

In its sample, this clone was seen once. V and J are TRBV10-1 and TRBJ2-5, with 11 bases matching TRBD2. CDR3 length: 18 amino acids. Germline assignment: CDR1 WNHNN and CDR2 SYGVQD (reference sequence). V shed 7 bases and J 4 bases; nucleotides not matched to a gene: 17. CDR3 amino acids: CASKGTAASGGYRETQYF. In DNA, the CDR3 is TGCGCCAGCAAGGGGACAGCCGCTAGCGGGGGGTATCGAGAGACCCAGTACTTC.

The CDR3, as DNA: TGCGCCAGCAGCCAACTCCAAGCGTGGAGATCAAACTATGGCTACACCTTC. This translates into CASSQLQAWRSNYGYTF. V gene TRBV4-1 combines with J gene TRBJ1-2; D unresolved. Trimming removed 2 bases from V and 2 bases from J, with 18 bases in between. Germline V gives CDR1 MGHRA, CDR2 YSYEKL. This CDR3 spans 17 amino acids.

V usage is TRBV6-5 and J usage is TRBJ2-5; no definite D call. The J call may be mistaken, given a closer DNA end match to TRBJ2-7. From germline, CDR1 is MNHEY and CDR2 SVGAGI. This CDR3 comprises 14 residues. Here the CDR3 reads CASRPQVTSYEQYF. DNA of the CDR3: TGTGCCAGCAGGCCTCAGGTGACTTCCTACGAGCAGTACTTC.

The chain couples TRBV2 to TRBJ2-3; TRBD2 is a possible D gene (7 bases). With 8 bases removed from V and 2 bases from J, the gap between germline ends came to 20 bases. The germline gives CDR1 SNHLY, CDR2 FYNNEI. CDR3 length: 16 amino acids. DNA of the CDR3: TGTGCCAGCGGCCGCCCGGCGGGGGCCAACACAGATACGCAGTATTTT. Translation: CASGRPAGANTDTQYF.

Note on this clone: Compared with germline, one end of the junction differs, possibly owing to a read error. The V gene is TRBV20-1, the J gene TRBJ2-5, with D maybe TRBD1 (6 bases). CDR3 size: 11 residues. From germline, CDR1 is DFQATT and CDR2 SNEGSKA (reference sequence). The CDR3, as DNA: TGCAGTGCTAGAGTCTCGGGCAGGGGCCACTTC. Its protein is CSARVSGRGHF.

The chain links TRBV5-4 to TRBJ2-1, with D possibly TRBD2 on 6 matching bases. The germline gives CDR1 SGHNT, CDR2 YYREEE (reference sequence). The CDR3 consists of 16 residues. Trimming pared 2 bases from V and 3 bases from J, leaving 15 bases between. CDR3 sequence: CASSFSTSPLYNEQFF. For the CDR3, the DNA is TGTGCCAGCAGCTTTTCGACTAGTCCCCTCTACAATGAGCAGTTCTTC. Full variable domain (missing parts from reference TRBV5-4 and TRBJ2-1): ETGVTQSPTHLIKTRGQQVTLRCSSQSGHNTVSWYQQALGQGPQFIFQYYREEENGRGNFPPRFSGLQFPNYSSELNVNALELDDSALYLCASSFSTSPLYNEQFFGPGTRLTVL.

V and J are TRBV7-2 and TRBJ2-5, with TRBD1 identical over 7 bases. CDR3 size: 15 residues. Germline values: CDR1 SGHTA, CDR2 FQGNSA. V lost 5 bases, J lost 1 base, and 7 bases stayed unmatched. In DNA, the CDR3 is TGTGCCAGCAGCATACAGGGGTCGCGCCAAGAGACCCAGTACTTC. Residues: CASSIQGSRQETQYF.

The chain uses TRBV5-1 and TRBJ2-2, with D maybe TRBD2 (5 bases). The CDR3 runs 14 residues. Germline V gives CDR1 SGHRS, CDR2 YFSETQ. The DNA of the CDR3 is TGCGCTTCGGAAGCGGAACTTAACACCGGGGAGCTGTTTTTT. Translated: CASEAELNTGELFF.

The chain uses TRBV19 and TRBJ1-1; no firm D call. Germline CDR1 and CDR2: LNHDA and SQIVND (reference sequence). Trimming took off 4 bases at V and 1 base at J, with 10 bases between the two ends. The CDR3 has 14 residues. The CDR3 DNA sequence: TGTGCCAGTAGTAGCGAAGGGAGGAACACTGAAGCTTTCTTT. Translation: CASSSEGRNTEAFF. Complete variable domain (other parts from reference TRBV19 and TRBJ1-1): DGGITQSPKYLFRKEGQNVTLSCEQNLNHDAMYWYRQDPGQGLRLIYYSQIVNDFQKGDIAEGYSVSREKKESFPLTVTSAQKNPTAFYLCASSSEGRNTEAFFGQGTRLTVV.

Note on this clone: The same CDR3 is also encoded by other DNA sequences in this sample. The V and J genes are TRBV15 and TRBJ1-1; D is possibly TRBD1 (6 bases). Germline CDR1 and CDR2: LNHNV and YYDKDF (reference sequence). Trimming left V 5 bases short and J 0 bases short, with 10 bases between. The CDR3 spans 14 residues. As DNA, the CDR3 is TGTGCCACCAGCCGGGGGCAAATGAACACTGAAGCTTTCTTT. It specifies CATSRGQMNTEAFF.

The chain uses TRBV18 and TRBJ1-2, with D unresolved. From germline, CDR1 is KGHSH and CDR2 LQKENI. V dropped 3 bases and J dropped 4 bases, with 9 bases sitting between them. The CDR3 is made up of 13 amino acids. The CDR3 DNA sequence: TGTGCCAGCTCACCGACAAGACCCTATGGCTACACCTTC. Translating gives CASSPTRPYGYTF.

The V gene is TRBV5-4, the J gene TRBJ2-1; D is unclear. Germline V gene lookup returns CDR1 SGHNT and CDR2 YYREEE (reference sequence). CDR3 size: 16 residues. Deletions cut 0 bases from V and 0 bases from J, with 10 bases between. The CDR3 protein is CASSLEPRSSYNEQFF. CDR3 nucleotides: TGTGCCAGCAGCTTGGAGCCCCGGAGCTCCTACAATGAGCAGTTCTTC. Using reference TRBV5-4 and TRBJ2-1 for the parts outside the CDR3, the full variable domain is ETGVTQSPTHLIKTRGQQVTLRCSSQSGHNTVSWYQQALGQGPQFIFQYYREEENGRGNFPPRFSGLQFPNYSSELNVNALELDDSALYLCASSLEPRSSYNEQFFGPGTRLTVL.

This chain uses TRBV5-1 with TRBJ2-5, with 8 bases that match TRBD1. The CDR3 consists of 14 residues. Germline V gives CDR1 SGHRS, CDR2 YFSETQ. The V and J ends lost 3 bases and 2 bases, in that order; junction bases with no gene match: 3. The CDR3 DNA reads as TGCGCCAGCAGCTCTAGACAGGGGCAAGAGACCCAGTACTTC. This gives the protein CASSSRQGQETQYF.

Judged by abundance, this clone is medium-sized. The chain links TRBV21-1 to TRBJ2-2; the table assigns TRBD1, which was not confirmed against the DNA. TRBV21-1 is annotated as a pseudogene. This CDR3 has 19 residues. This chain's CDR3 is CASSKVKAGPTQVTGELFF. Written as DNA, the CDR3 is TGTGCCAGCAGCAAAGTTAAGGCAGGGCCTACTCAGGTCACCGGGGAGCTGTTTTTT.

The genes are TRBV6-5 and TRBJ2-1, with TRBD2 matching over 7 bases. The CDR3 has 15 amino acids. J gave up 7 bases and V 7 bases, and 13 bases lay outside the gene matches. Germline CDR1 MNHEY, CDR2 SVGAGI. DNA for the CDR3: TGTGCCAGCAAATTCGCCGCGGGAGTTCGGAATGAGCAGTTCTTC. As protein: CASKFAAGVRNEQFF.

The chain links TRBV7-2 to TRBJ2-4, with D perhaps matching TRBD2 (6 bases). Germline CDR1 reads SGHTA; CDR2 reads FQGNSA. Trimming pared 5 bases from V and 0 bases from J, leaving 17 bases between. The CDR3 contains 17 residues. CDR3 residues: CASSPHGGALAKNIQYF. The CDR3 DNA follows: TGTGCCAGCAGCCCCCATGGAGGGGCCTTAGCCAAAAACATTCAGTACTTC. Filled out from reference TRBV7-2 and TRBJ2-4, the complete variable domain reads GAGVSQSPSNKVTEKGKDVELRCDPISGHTALYWYRQSLGQGLEFLIYFQGNSAPDKSGLPSDRFSAERTGGSVSTLTIQRTQQEDSAVYLCASSPHGGALAKNIQYFGAGTRLSVL.

Regarding this clone: Other DNA sequences in the sample encode the same CDR3. The CDR3, as DNA: TGTGCCTGGAGTATGGGGGTATATGGCTACACCTTC. Residues: CAWSMGVYGYTF. The chain joins TRBV30 to TRBJ1-2, with TRBD1 as a possible D gene (5 bases). The germline V gene encodes CDR1 GTSNPN and CDR2 SVGIG (reference sequence). The V end was cut by 2 bases, the J end by 5 bases, with 9 bases between. This CDR3 has 12 amino acids.

The V call is TRBV28, the J call TRBJ1-4, with a tentative D call TRBD1 (6 bases). This CDR3 has 14 amino acids. Trimming took 5 bases from V and 7 from J, leaving 14 bases between them. The V gene's germline CDR1 is MDHEN and CDR2 SYDVKM. The CDR3 DNA reads TGTGCCAGCAGTCAACAGGGAAAGAGTGAAAAACTGTTTTTT. Translated, it gives CASSQQGKSEKLFF.

The chain joins TRBV18 to TRBJ1-3; D ambiguous. CDR1 KGHSH and CDR2 LQKENI come from the germline V gene. This CDR3 has 16 residues. V lost 0 bases to trimming and J lost 0 bases, with 9 bases between them. The CDR3 is CASSPPASTSGNTIYF. The DNA of the CDR3 is TGTGCCAGCTCACCACCTGCCAGTACCTCTGGAAACACCATATATTTT.